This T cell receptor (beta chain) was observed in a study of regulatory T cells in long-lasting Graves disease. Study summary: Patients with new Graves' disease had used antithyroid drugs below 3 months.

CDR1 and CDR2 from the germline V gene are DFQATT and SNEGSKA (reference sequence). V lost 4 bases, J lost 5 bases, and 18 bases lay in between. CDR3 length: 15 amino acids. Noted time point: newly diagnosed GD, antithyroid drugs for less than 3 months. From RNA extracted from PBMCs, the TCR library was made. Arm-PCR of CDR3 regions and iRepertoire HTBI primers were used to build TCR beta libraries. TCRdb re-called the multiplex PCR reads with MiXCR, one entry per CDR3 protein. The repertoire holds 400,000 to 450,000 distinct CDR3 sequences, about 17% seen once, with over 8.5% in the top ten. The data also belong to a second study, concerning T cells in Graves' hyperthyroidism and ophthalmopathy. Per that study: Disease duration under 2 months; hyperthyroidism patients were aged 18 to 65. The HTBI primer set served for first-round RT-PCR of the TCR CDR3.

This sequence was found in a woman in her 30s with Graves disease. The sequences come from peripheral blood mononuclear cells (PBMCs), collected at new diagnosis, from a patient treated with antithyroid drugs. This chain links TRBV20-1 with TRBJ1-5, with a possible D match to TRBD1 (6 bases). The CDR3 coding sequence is TGCAGTGCTACTACAGGGTTTTCATCTTATCAGCCCCAGCATTTT. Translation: CSATTGFSSYQPQHF.